The following is a TCR beta chain sequence with its context. Each CDR3 protein is one row after TCRdb ran MiXCR on the RACE reads. The profile shows more than 300,000 distinct CDR3 sequences, approximately 5% of them singletons. Stated time point: pre-sensitization, week 0. Specified treatment: therapeutic diphenylcyclopropenone sensitization with weekly scalp DPC. The source of the sample is a study of human T cells and chemical hapten exposure. The specimen was whole blood, collected in connection with sensitization to the hapten diphenylcyclopropenone (DPC). This clonotype originated in a woman between 50 and 59 years old with alopecia areata. Some clones in this sample may be carry-over from other donors' samples.

The CDR3 DNA is TGTGCCAGCGGGACAGGGGGCTTCTATGGCTACACCTTC. Its translation: CASGTGGFYGYTF. The chain uses TRBV9 and TRBJ1-2; TRBD1 agrees at 12 bases. The V and J ends lost 7 bases and 4 bases, in that order; junction bases with no gene match: 2. Germline lookup yields CDR1 SGDLS and CDR2 YYNGEE. This CDR3 has 13 amino acids.